Listed below are T cell receptor beta chains from one sample, sequenced in a study of identical twins. TCRdb processed the 5' RACE reads anew with MiXCR; each CDR3 protein has one entry. The top ten hold 0.75% to 1% of the sample, which has 690,000 or so distinct CDR3 sequences, 8.6% seen once. This sample was also put to use in a study of yellow fever vaccine responses in identical twins.

The sequenced material came from PBMCs. These receptors were collected from a young woman in good health. Each CDR3 is given with its conserved first and last residue. The order of the fields is J gene, clone size, V gene, D gene, CDR3 protein, CDR3 DNA. The D gene is left open where the match is weak. Size is stated for part of the rows, as once, few or many counts, or as a class when the clone is expanded.

>TRBJ1-1|few|TRBV13|-
CASSPIGQGDTEAFF
TGTGCCAGCAGCCCGATAGGGCAGGGAGATACTGAAGCTTTCTTT
>TRBJ2-7|many|TRBV29-1|-
CSVVGAGVYEQYF
TGCAGCGTTGTCGGAGCTGGGGTCTACGAGCAGTACTTC
>TRBJ2-1|many|TRBV5-6|TRBD1
CASSLGGQGNEQFF
TGTGCCAGCAGCTTGGGCGGACAGGGGAATGAGCAGTTCTTC
>TRBJ2-3|-|TRBV20-1|TRBD1
CSAGTGGADTQYF
TGCAGTGCCGGGACAGGGGGCGCAGATACGCAGTATTTT
>TRBJ2-5|few|TRBV9|TRBD1
CASSGDRGRFETQYF
TGTGCCAGCAGCGGAGACAGGGGGCGCTTCGAGACCCAGTACTTC
>TRBJ2-1|-|TRBV5-6|TRBD1
CASSRDRGFSYNEQFF
TGTGCCAGCAGCCGGGACAGGGGGTTCTCCTACAATGAGCAGTTCTTC
>TRBJ1-1|many|TRBV2|TRBD1
CASSEMTGYYTEAFF
TGTGCCAGCAGTGAAATGACAGGGTATTACACTGAAGCTTTCTTT
>TRBJ2-3|many|TRBV5-6|-
CASSLGGYEGTDTQYF
TGTGCCAGCAGCTTGGGCGGATATGAAGGCACAGATACGCAGTATTTT
>TRBJ2-6|-|TRBV7-9|TRBD1
CASSHNRGPGANVLTF
TGTGCCAGCAGTCACAACAGGGGGCCTGGGGCCAACGTCCTGACTTTC
>TRBJ2-7|-|TRBV20-1|-
CSAQGRDAYEQYF
TGCAGTGCTCAAGGTCGGGACGCCTACGAGCAGTACTTC
>TRBJ2-7|-|TRBV27|TRBD1
CASRPNPGQGTYEQYF
TGTGCCAGCAGGCCAAACCCGGGACAGGGGACCTACGAGCAGTACTTC
>TRBJ2-1|few|TRBV10-3|-
CAISDVTLSGNEQFF
TGTGCCATCAGTGATGTAACTCTCTCGGGCAATGAGCAGTTCTTC
>TRBJ2-1|few|TRBV7-9|-
CASSSTQTGSLNEQFF
TGTGCCAGCAGCTCTACCCAGACAGGATCCTTGAATGAGCAGTTCTTC
>TRBJ2-7|-|TRBV20-1|TRBD2
CSARTGGEQYF
TGCAGTGCGAGGACGGGAGGCGAGCAGTACTTC
>TRBJ2-1|-|TRBV30|TRBD1
CAWSADRGNEQFF
TGTGCCTGGAGCGCGGACAGGGGCAATGAGCAGTTCTTC
>TRBJ2-1|-|TRBV12-3/TRBV12-4|-
CASSFLTQGINGYNEQFF
TGTGCCAGCAGTTTCTTAACACAGGGAATCAACGGTTACAATGAGCAGTTCTTC
>TRBJ1-1|few|TRBV29-1|-
CSVERPNTEAFF
TGCAGCGTTGAGAGGCCGAACACTGAAGCTTTCTTT
>TRBJ2-1|few|TRBV4-3|-
CASSQDSITDWTIYNEQFF
TGCGCCAGCAGCCAAGACTCAATAACGGACTGGACCATTTACAATGAGCAGTTCTTC
>TRBJ2-5|few|TRBV20-1|TRBD2
CSARDATSPETQYF
TGCAGTGCTAGAGATGCGACTAGCCCAGAGACCCAGTACTTC
>TRBJ2-7|-|TRBV4-2|-
CASSQEGNGPTYEQYF
TGTGCCAGCAGCCAAGAGGGAAACGGACCAACCTACGAGCAGTACTTC
>TRBJ2-7|-|TRBV4-2|-
CASSPLTQGEETYEQYF
TGTGCCAGCAGCCCCTTGACACAGGGTGAGGAGACCTACGAGCAGTACTTC
>TRBJ1-6|few|TRBV20-1|-
CSAKEGGYNSPLHF
TGCAGTGCTAAGGAAGGAGGTTATAATTCACCCCTCCACTTT
>TRBJ2-7|-|TRBV5-1|-
CASSLWVGGTYEQYF
TGCGCCAGCAGCTTGTGGGTAGGAGGAACCTACGAGCAGTACTTC
>TRBJ2-3|-|TRBV6-1|-
CASTAGAEGDTQYF
TGTGCCAGCACAGCGGGCGCTGAAGGAGATACGCAGTATTTT
>TRBJ2-3|-|TRBV7-3|TRBD1
CASSSPGQGSTDTQYF
TGTGCCAGCAGCTCCCCGGGACAGGGAAGCACAGATACGCAGTATTTT
>TRBJ1-1|-|TRBV29-1|-
CSVEGETRNTEAFF
TGCAGCGTTGAGGGGGAGACCAGGAACACTGAAGCTTTCTTT
>TRBJ1-1|many|TRBV28|-
CASSLIEGEAFF
TGTGCCAGCAGTTTAATCGAGGGTGAAGCTTTCTTT
>TRBJ1-1|few|TRBV12-3/TRBV12-4|-
CASTQGIITEAFF
TGTGCCAGCACCCAAGGAATTATCACTGAAGCTTTCTTT